Presented here are 10 T cell receptor beta chains from one specimen sequenced in a study of CD8+ T cells in alopecia areata. RNA was isolated and reverse transcribed to cDNA, the sequencing template. Sequencing was performed with immunoSEQ multiplex PCR; in TCRdb, only in-frame clones are kept and a portion is missing. The sample carries about 150,000 clones, about 87% recorded once. Source: CD8+ T cells sorted from blood, taken at week 0. The receptors come from a human donor with alopecia areata.

The V and J genes are TRBV27 and TRBJ1-1; D is ambiguous. The germline gives CDR1 MNHEY, CDR2 SMNVEV (reference sequence). The CDR3 length is 13 residues. V was clipped by 0 bases and J by 4 bases, with 6 bases between them. The CDR3 protein is CASSLSPTTEAFF. In nucleotides, the CDR3 is TGTGCCAGCAGTTTATCGCCAACCACTGAAGCTTTCTTT.

V usage is TRBV27 and J usage is TRBJ2-1; D is unresolved. V lost 4 bases to trimming and J lost 6 bases, with 7 bases between them. The CDR3 sequence is 12 residues long. Germline V gives CDR1 MNHEY, CDR2 SMNVEV (reference sequence). The CDR3 DNA follows: TGTGCCAGCAGTTCGCTAGGCAATGAGCAGTTCTTC. Protein: CASSSLGNEQFF.

This sequence joins TRBV2 and TRBJ1-1, with D uncertain. From germline, CDR1 is SNHLY and CDR2 FYNNEI. This CDR3 spans 14 amino acids. V lost 7 bases, J lost 5 bases, and 17 bases lay in between. This CDR3 is CASIQPNEGTEAFF. CDR3 nucleotide sequence: TGTGCCAGCATCCAACCCAACGAGGGAACTGAAGCTTTCTTT.

There are a few counts of this clone. This rearrangement joins TRBV4-1 to TRBJ1-2, with 7 bases that match TRBD1. Unmatched junction bases numbered 5, after V lost 0 bases and J lost 4 bases. CDR3 length equals 15 residues. Looked up from germline, CDR1 is MGHRA and CDR2 is YSYEKL. This CDR3 is CASSQEVGTAYGYTF. CDR3 in DNA: TGCGCCAGCAGCCAAGAGGTCGGGACAGCCTATGGCTACACCTTC.

The chain has TRBV27 and TRBJ2-7; possible D gene TRBD1, 5 bases. Trimming cost V 5 bases and J 2 bases, with 16 bases left between them. The CDR3 length is 15 residues. Germline lookup yields CDR1 MNHEY and CDR2 SMNVEV (reference sequence). The CDR3 nucleotides read TGTGCCAGCAGTACCTCAGGGATATCGGCCTACGAGCAGTACTTC. Translated: CASSTSGISAYEQYF.

This rearrangement joins TRBV7-9 to TRBJ2-7; 9 bases align to TRBD1. Germline CDR1 is SEHNR and CDR2 is FQNEAQ (reference sequence). Trimming took 5 bases from V and 2 from J; bases not matched to a gene: 4. This CDR3 is 14 amino acids long. CDR3 sequence reads: CASSQRTGAYEQYF. CDR3 sequence (DNA): TGTGCCAGCAGCCAAAGGACAGGGGCCTACGAGCAGTACTTC. The full variable domain, with the rest looked up from reference TRBV7-9 and TRBJ2-7, is DTGVSQNPRHKITKRGQNVTFRCDPISEHNRLYWYRQTLGQGPEFLTYFQNEAQLEKSRLLSDRFSAERPKGSFSTLEIQRTEQGDSAMYLCASSQRTGAYEQYFGPGTRLTVT.

The chain is built from TRBV10-2 and TRBJ1-5, with D possibly TRBD1 on 5 matching bases. Trimming stripped 8 bases from V and 0 bases from J, with 11 bases between. Per germline, CDR1 WSHSY and CDR2 SAAADI. The CDR3 is 14 residues long. CDR3 region: CASGTDTSNQPQHF. DNA for the CDR3: TGCGCCAGCGGGACTGATACTAGCAATCAGCCCCAGCATTTT.

This clone was counted a single time. The chain combines TRBV11-2 with TRBJ1-1, with D hard to call. Germline loops: CDR1 SGHAT, CDR2 FQNNGV. The V gene lost 7 bases and the J gene lost 0 bases, with 9 bases spanning the gap. This CDR3 is 13 amino acids long. The CDR3 region has the DNA TGTGCCAGCACGGGTCCGCTGAACACTGAAGCTTTCTTT. Amino acids: CASTGPLNTEAFF. Full variable domain (remainder filled in from reference TRBV11-2 and TRBJ1-1): EAGVAQSPRYKIIEKRQSVAFWCNPISGHATLYWYQQILGQGPKLLIQFQNNGVVDDSQLPKDRFSAERLKGVDSTLKIQPAKLEDSAVYLCASTGPLNTEAFFGQGTRLTVV.

V is TRBV4-1 and J is TRBJ2-1, with TRBD2 identical over 9 bases. V lost 0 bases to trimming and J lost 8 bases; unmatched junction nucleotides: 11. Germline V gene data show CDR1 as MGHRA and CDR2 as YSYEKL. The CDR3 is 17 amino acids. CDR3 nucleotides: TGCGCCAGCAGCCAAGATGGTGCGGGGGGGCCGGTCTATGAGCAGTTCTTC. It specifies CASSQDGAGGPVYEQFF.

The V gene is TRBV2, the J gene TRBJ2-7; tentatively, D is TRBD1 (6 bases). Germline values: CDR1 SNHLY, CDR2 FYNNEI. This CDR3 has 16 residues. Deletions cut 0 bases from V and 5 bases from J, with 17 bases between. The CDR3 region has the DNA TGTGCCAGCAGTGAAGCGGGGAGACAGGCATTAAACGAGCAGTACTTC. Residues: CASSEAGRQALNEQYF.